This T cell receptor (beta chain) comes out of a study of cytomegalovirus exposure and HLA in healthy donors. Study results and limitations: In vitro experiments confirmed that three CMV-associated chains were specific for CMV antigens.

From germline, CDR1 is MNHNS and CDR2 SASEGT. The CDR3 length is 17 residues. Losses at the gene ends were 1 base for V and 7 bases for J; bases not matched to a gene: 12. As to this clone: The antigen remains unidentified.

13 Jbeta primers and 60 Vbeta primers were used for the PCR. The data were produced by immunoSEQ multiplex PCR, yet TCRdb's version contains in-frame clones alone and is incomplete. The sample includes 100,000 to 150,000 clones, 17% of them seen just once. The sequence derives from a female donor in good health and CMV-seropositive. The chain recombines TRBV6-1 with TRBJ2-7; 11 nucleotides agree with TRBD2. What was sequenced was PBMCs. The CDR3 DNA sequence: TGTGCCAGCAGTGAAGTGAAAATAGCGGGAGGGCTCGGGGAGCAGTACTTC. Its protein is CASSEVKIAGGLGEQYF.